This T cell receptor (beta chain) was obtained from a study of T cells after posttransplantation cyclophosphamide (dated by TCRdb to 2016 to 2017). About the study as a whole: T cell repertoire reconstitution was tracked by TRB sequencing after myeloablative bone marrow transplantation in which posttransplantation cyclophosphamide was used as GVHD prophylaxis. Antigen receptor sequencing covered samples from a few dozen PTCy-treated patients and 16 of their related bone marrow donors. Because TRA and TRB clonality correlated tightly in several samples, later TCR analyses were limited to TRB. TRB sequencing was performed on blood from all 35 or so PTCy patients with 1-year posttransplant specimens. Public TRB sequences were compared against a database of over 3,000 sequences linked to responses to pathogens, tumor antigens, self-antigens and alloantigens. In 3 patients, up to roughly 3 additional blood samples taken between 2 and 5.2 years after transplant also underwent TRB sequencing, as did pretransplant blood from 4 patients. General conclusions and limits of the study: Across under 50 patients, recipient CMV seropositivity and CMV reactivation were highly associated with TRB clonality; PTCy diversity was similar to CNI/methotrexate controls. The TRB repertoires of T cells infiltrating skin or GI tract showed only limited overlap with the TRB repertoires of T cells in blood. Donor-recipient similarity was low at 1-2 months but rose over the first year, and later blood repertoires were often dominated by donor CD8+ memory clones.

The cysteine opens and the phenylalanine closes a CDR3 of 16 amino acids. Left in the record is the CDR3 DNA by itself, 48 bases read in frame from the first base. The germline V gene encodes CDR1 KGHSH and CDR2 LQKENI. From V the trimming removes 0 bases and from J it removes 8 bases, while the gene matches leave 9 bases of the junction unaccounted for. Genomic DNA was the input for TRB sequencing, which was run either with the immunoSEQ assay at survey resolution or with the hsTCRB kit. As for how the authors treated the data: Initial read processing used immunoSEQ software, and repertoire analyses used the LymphoSeq R package. Clonality was computed as 1 minus normalized Shannon entropy, and a Gini coefficient was also calculated for each TRB dataset. To infer phenotypes in unsorted samples, TRB sequences from sorted subsets of the recipient or donor were mapped onto unsorted samples from the same recipient. Not all clones reach the TCRdb copy of this immuneACCESS table, which keeps in-frame sequences only. Checked studies attribute under half of the gap to unresolved V genes and leave the rest unexplained. The D gene and trimming were derived from the DNA, and the V and J assignments and clone size from that table. The table notes 7,000 to 9,500 clones here, none of them singletons. The ten top clones hold approximately 3.6% of the sample.

The label giving this sample's treatment or condition can be read as: high-dose cyclophosphamide on days +3 and +4 as single-agent GVHD prophylaxis. PTCy patients received busulfan and fludarabine conditioning, a related or unrelated marrow graft, and cyclophosphamide on days +3 and +4. PTCy-treated patients came from a prospective multi-institutional clinical trial. Peripheral blood and bone marrow mononuclear cells were isolated by Ficoll-Hypaque density centrifugation and cryopreserved. This clone came up many times. This receptor's antigen is unknown. No clone much larger than this one lies a single base away; base qualities are absent.

This chain is built from TRBV18 and TRBJ2-1, and 8 junctional nucleotides match TRBD2. The clonotype comes from a male patient in his 50s who received an allogeneic stem cell transplant from a related donor and was CMV-positive. After a transplant, some T cells may be of graft donor origin. The input for sequencing was PBMCs, taken about 350 days after allogeneic stem cell transplant with posttransplant cyclophosphamide. The CDR3 in this case is CASSPPGTRGYDEQFF. The nucleotide sequence reads TGTGCCAGCTCACCACCGGGGACTAGGGGGTACGATGAGCAGTTCTTC.